The clone carrying this TCR beta chain occurred a few times. This record belongs to a study of blood T cell repertoires in COVID-19. Background on the study: Samples representing acute and convalescent COVID-19 were sourced from the United States, Italy and Spain.

The CDR3 extends over 14 amino acids. Germline assignment: CDR1 MGHRA and CDR2 YSYEKL. V was shortened by 1 base and J by 1 base, with 8 bases between the two germline ends. Authors' methods: Nucleated cell counts were estimated from reference gene primer amplification. Clones were sequenced by immunoSEQ multiplex PCR, and TCRdb holds only the in-frame ones, with some missing. V, J and clone size are those of that table, while D and trimming were read from the DNA. This table holds 290,000 or so clones, 85% found once. Material: peripheral blood. J is TRBJ2-7 and V is TRBV4-1, with D tentatively TRBD2 (6 bases). This TCR derives from a man in his fifties with active or convalescent COVID-19. CDR3 sequence (DNA): TGCGCCAGCAGCCAAGTTCGGGGGTCCTACGAGCAGTACTTC. It yields the protein CASSQVRGSYEQYF.